The 8 T cell receptor beta chains below all came from one sample that was sequenced in a study of graft-versus-host responses after intestinal transplantation. Sequenced by immunoSEQ multiplex PCR; TCRdb stores in-frame clones only, minus some. This table has about 5,500 clones, 29% appearing once. The material sequenced was alloreactive CD4+ T cells from a mixed lymphocyte reaction culture, taken before transplantation. Subset of the sample: CFSE-low proliferating T cells sorted from approximately six-day pre-transplant mixed lymphocyte reaction (GvH or HvG direction). Source of these receptors: a human patient who was an organ donor for intestinal transplantation.

The chain carries TRBV7-2 and TRBJ2-7, with D perhaps TRBD1 (6 bases). Trimming pared 4 bases from V and 4 bases from J, leaving 23 bases between. Per germline, CDR1 SGHTA and CDR2 FQGNSA. CDR3 length: 17 residues. The CDR3, as DNA: TGTGCCAGCAGCTCCAGAGGACAGACCCTACAGCCTTACGAGCAGTACTTC. Translating gives CASSSRGQTLQPYEQYF.

This clone turned up a few times. This sequence joins TRBV7-6 and TRBJ2-1; D is perhaps TRBD1 (5 bases). The CDR3 has 13 residues. The germline V gene has CDR1 SGHVS and CDR2 FNYEAQ. The V and J ends lost 2 bases and 5 bases respectively, with 7 bases between them. The CDR3 spells CASSLKGDNEQFF. The CDR3, as DNA: TGTGCCAGCAGCTTAAAAGGGGACAATGAGCAGTTCTTC.

Relative to its sample, this clone is medium-sized. The chain uses TRBV2 and TRBJ2-5, with 9 bases identical to TRBD2. The CDR3 has 11 residues. Unmatched junction bases numbered 0, after V lost 8 bases and J lost 5 bases. CDR1 is SNHLY and CDR2 is FYNNEI in the germline V gene. For the CDR3, the DNA is TGTGCCAGCGGACTAGCGGAGACCCAGTACTTC. This translates into CASGLAETQYF.

This clone was counted only a few times. This chain joins TRBV4-2 and TRBJ2-3; a possible D gene is TRBD2 (6 bases). The CDR3 spans 16 residues. V shed 3 bases and J shed 6 bases, with 19 bases lying between them. The germline V gene encodes CDR1 LGHNA and CDR2 YNFKEQ. The CDR3 loop reads CASSHLGGTAPDTQYF. Written as DNA, the CDR3 is TGTGCCAGCAGCCATCTTGGCGGGACTGCGCCCGATACGCAGTATTTT.

The table lists this clone with a few counts. The V and J genes are TRBV5-1 and TRBJ2-2; D ambiguous. Trimming left V 2 bases short and J 4 bases short, with 6 bases between. The germline CDR1 and CDR2 sequences are SGHRS and YFSETQ. This CDR3 contains 13 residues. CDR3 bases: TGCGCCAGCAGCTTTGCCGGCACCGGGGAGCTGTTTTTT. Its translation: CASSFAGTGELFF.

This clone came up a few times. This chain connects TRBV7-9 to TRBJ1-2; 7 bases are a match to TRBD1. The CDR3 is 15 amino acids. Losses at the gene ends were 3 bases for V and 7 bases for J; bases not matched to a gene: 11. From germline, CDR1 is SEHNR and CDR2 FQNEAQ (reference sequence). The CDR3 coding sequence is TGTGCCAGCAGCTTTCAGAACAGGGGCGAAAGTGGCTACACCTTC. Protein: CASSFQNRGESGYTF.

This rearrangement joins TRBV7-7 to TRBJ2-2, with D unclear. The CDR3 contains 14 residues. Between the trimmed V and J ends, which lost 2 bases and 1 base, there was a span of 5 bases. The germline V gene encodes CDR1 SSHAT and CDR2 FNYEAQ (reference sequence). Here the CDR3 reads CASSLPGNTGELFF. CDR3 sequence (DNA): TGTGCCAGCAGCTTACCAGGGAACACCGGGGAGCTGTTTTTT.

This rearrangement joins TRBV27 to TRBJ2-7, with D possibly TRBD2 on 6 matching bases. Trimming pared 7 bases from V and 7 bases from J, leaving 11 bases between. This CDR3 contains 11 residues. Per germline, CDR1 MNHEY and CDR2 SMNVEV (reference sequence). CDR3 sequence: CASIRGREQYF. The CDR3 DNA reads as TGTGCCAGCATTCGGGGGAGGGAGCAGTACTTC.